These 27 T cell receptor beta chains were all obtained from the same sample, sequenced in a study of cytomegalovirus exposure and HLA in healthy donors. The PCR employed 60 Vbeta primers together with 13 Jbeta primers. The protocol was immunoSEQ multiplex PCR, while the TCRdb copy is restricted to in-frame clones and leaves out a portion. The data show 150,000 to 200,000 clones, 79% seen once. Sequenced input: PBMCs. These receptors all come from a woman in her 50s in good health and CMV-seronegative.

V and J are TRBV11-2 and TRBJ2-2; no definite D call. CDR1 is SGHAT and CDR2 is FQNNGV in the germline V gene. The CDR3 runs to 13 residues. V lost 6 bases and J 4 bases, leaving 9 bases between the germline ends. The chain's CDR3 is CASSSIVTGELFF. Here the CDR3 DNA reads TGTGCCAGCAGTTCCATAGTCACCGGGGAGCTGTTTTTT.

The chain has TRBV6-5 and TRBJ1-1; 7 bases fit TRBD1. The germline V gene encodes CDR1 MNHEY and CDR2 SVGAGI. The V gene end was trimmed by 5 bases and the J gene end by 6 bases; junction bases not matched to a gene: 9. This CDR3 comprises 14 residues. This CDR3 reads CASSRFDRAPEAFF. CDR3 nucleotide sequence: TGTGCCAGCAGTAGATTTGACAGGGCCCCTGAAGCTTTCTTT.

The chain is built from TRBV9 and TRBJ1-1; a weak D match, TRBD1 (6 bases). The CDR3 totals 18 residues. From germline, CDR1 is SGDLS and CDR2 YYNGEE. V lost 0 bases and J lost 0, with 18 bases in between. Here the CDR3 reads CASSVGTVTPELNTEAFF. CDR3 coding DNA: TGTGCCAGCAGCGTAGGGACAGTAACTCCAGAGTTGAACACTGAAGCTTTCTTT.

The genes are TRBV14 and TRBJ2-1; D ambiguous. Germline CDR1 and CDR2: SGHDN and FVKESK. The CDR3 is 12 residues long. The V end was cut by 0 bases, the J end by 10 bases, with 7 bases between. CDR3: CASSQDWREQFF. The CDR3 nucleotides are TGTGCCAGCAGCCAAGATTGGCGGGAGCAGTTCTTC.

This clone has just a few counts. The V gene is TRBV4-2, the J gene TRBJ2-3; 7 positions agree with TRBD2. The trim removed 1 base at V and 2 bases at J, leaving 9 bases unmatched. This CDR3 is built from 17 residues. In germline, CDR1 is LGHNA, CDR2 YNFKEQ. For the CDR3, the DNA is TGTGCCAGCAGCCAAGGAGAAGCGGGGCATAACACAGATACGCAGTATTTT. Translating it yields CASSQGEAGHNTDTQYF.

The CDR3 nucleotides are TGCAGCGCAAGGACAGGGGACTCTGGAAACACCATATATTTT. Translation gives CSARTGDSGNTIYF. This chain links TRBV29-1 with TRBJ1-3, with 9 bases aligning to TRBD1. CDR3 size: 14 residues. From germline, CDR1 is SQVTM and CDR2 ANQGSEA. Losses at the gene ends were 7 bases for V and 0 bases for J; bases not matched to a gene: 4.

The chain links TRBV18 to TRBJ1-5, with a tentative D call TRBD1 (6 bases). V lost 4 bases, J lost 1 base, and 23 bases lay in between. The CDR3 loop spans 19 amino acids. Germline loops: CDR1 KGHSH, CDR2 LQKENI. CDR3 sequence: CASSLTMRAGRGSNQPQHF. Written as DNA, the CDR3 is TGTGCCAGCTCACTGACCATGAGAGCCGGCAGGGGCAGCAATCAGCCCCAGCATTTT.

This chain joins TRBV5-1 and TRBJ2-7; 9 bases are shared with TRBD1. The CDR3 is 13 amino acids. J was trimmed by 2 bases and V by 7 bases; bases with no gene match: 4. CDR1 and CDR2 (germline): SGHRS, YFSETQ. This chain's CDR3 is CASGTGTTYEQYF. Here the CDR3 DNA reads TGCGCCAGCGGGACAGGGACGACCTACGAGCAGTACTTC. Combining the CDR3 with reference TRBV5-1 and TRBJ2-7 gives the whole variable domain KAGVTQTPRYLIKTRGQQVTLSCSPISGHRSVSWYQQTPGQGLQFLFEYFSETQRNKGNFPGRFSGRQFSNSRSEMNVSTLELGDSALYLCASGTGTTYEQYFGPGTRLTVT.

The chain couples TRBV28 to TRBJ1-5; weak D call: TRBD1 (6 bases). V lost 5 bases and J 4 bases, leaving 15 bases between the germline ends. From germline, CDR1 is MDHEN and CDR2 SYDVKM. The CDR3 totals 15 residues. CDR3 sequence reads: CASSGGGQRNQPQHF. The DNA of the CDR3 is TGTGCCAGCAGTGGCGGAGGACAGAGGAATCAGCCCCAGCATTTT.

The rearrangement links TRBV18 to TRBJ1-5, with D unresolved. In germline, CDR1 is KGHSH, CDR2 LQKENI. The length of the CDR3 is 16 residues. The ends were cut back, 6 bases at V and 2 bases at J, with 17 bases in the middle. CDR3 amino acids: CASSSRALGGNQPQHF. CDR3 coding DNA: TGTGCCAGCTCCTCCCGTGCACTGGGAGGCAATCAGCCCCAGCATTTT.

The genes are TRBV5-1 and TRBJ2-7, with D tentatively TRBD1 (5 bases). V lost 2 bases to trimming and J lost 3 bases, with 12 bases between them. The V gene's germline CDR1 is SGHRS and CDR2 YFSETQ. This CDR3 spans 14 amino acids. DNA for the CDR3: TGCGCCAGCAGCTTCCGATCAGGGATCTACGAGCAGTACTTC. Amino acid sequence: CASSFRSGIYEQYF.

In DNA form, the CDR3 reads TGTGCCAGCAGGACAGTAGCGGGAGGAGTGAGGACAGATACGCAGTATTTT. Protein: CASRTVAGGVRTDTQYF. The chain joins TRBV21-1 to TRBJ2-3; the table assigns TRBD2, which was not confirmed against the DNA. TRBV21-1 is annotated as a pseudogene. The CDR3 loop spans 17 amino acids.

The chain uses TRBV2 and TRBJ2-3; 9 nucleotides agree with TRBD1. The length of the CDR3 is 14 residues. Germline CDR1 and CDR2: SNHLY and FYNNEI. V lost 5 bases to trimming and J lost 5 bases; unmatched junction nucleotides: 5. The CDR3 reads CASSIGQGRDTQYF. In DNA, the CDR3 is TGTGCCAGCAGTATTGGACAGGGGAGAGATACGCAGTATTTT.

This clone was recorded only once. In nucleotides, the CDR3 is TGCGCCAGCAGCTTGGGACAGCGACCCTCTGGAAACACCATATATTTT. Translated: CASSLGQRPSGNTIYF. The chain uses TRBV5-1 and TRBJ1-3; D might be TRBD1 (5 bases). This CDR3 region has 16 residues. Germline CDR1 is SGHRS and CDR2 is YFSETQ. Trimming removed 0 bases at V and 0 bases at J, with 10 bases between. The full variable domain, completed using reference TRBV5-1 and TRBJ1-3, is KAGVTQTPRYLIKTRGQQVTLSCSPISGHRSVSWYQQTPGQGLQFLFEYFSETQRNKGNFPGRFSGRQFSNSRSEMNVSTLELGDSALYLCASSLGQRPSGNTIYFGEGSWLTVV.

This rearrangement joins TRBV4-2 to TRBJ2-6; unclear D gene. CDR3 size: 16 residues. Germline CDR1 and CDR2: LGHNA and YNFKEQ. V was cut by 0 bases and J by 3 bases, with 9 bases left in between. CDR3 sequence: CASSQDEAVGANVLTF. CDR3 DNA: TGTGCCAGCAGCCAAGATGAGGCGGTTGGGGCCAACGTCCTGACTTTC.

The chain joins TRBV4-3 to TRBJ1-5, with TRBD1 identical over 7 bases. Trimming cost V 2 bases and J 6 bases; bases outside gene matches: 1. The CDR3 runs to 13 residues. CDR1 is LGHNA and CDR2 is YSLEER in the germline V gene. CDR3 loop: CASSQNRGQPQHF. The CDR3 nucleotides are TGCGCCAGCAGCCAAAACAGGGGTCAGCCCCAGCATTTT.

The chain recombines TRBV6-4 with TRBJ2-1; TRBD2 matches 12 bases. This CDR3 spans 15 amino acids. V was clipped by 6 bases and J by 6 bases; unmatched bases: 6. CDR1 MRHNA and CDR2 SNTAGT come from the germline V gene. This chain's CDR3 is CASRPSGGASNEQFF. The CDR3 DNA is TGTGCCAGCAGGCCTAGCGGGGGGGCATCCAATGAGCAGTTCTTC.

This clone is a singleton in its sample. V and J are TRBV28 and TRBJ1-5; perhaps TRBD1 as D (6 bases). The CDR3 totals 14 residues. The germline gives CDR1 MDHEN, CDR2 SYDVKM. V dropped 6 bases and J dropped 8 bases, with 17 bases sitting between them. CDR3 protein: CASSLTGPGEPQHF. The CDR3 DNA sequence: TGTGCCAGCAGCTTGACAGGACCCGGGGAGCCCCAGCATTTT.

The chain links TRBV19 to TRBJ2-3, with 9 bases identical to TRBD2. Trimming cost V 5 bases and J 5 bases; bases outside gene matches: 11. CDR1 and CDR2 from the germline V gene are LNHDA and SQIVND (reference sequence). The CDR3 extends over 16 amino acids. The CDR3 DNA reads TGTGCCAGTAGTCCCCAGCGGGGGGCCGGCGGAGATACGCAGTATTTT. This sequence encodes CASSPQRGAGGDTQYF.

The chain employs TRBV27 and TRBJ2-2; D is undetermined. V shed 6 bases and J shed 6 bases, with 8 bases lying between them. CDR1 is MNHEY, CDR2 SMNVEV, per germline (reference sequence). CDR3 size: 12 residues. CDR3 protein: CASRSYSGELFF. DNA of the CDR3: TGTGCCAGCAGGAGTTACTCCGGGGAGCTGTTTTTT.

In DNA form, the CDR3 reads TGCGCCAGCAGTGAGGTGGGAGCGAACACCGGGGAGCTGTTTTTT. It codes for CASSEVGANTGELFF. This chain connects TRBV5-1 to TRBJ2-2, with D perhaps TRBD2 (5 bases). This CDR3 spans 15 amino acids. Trimming took off 5 bases at V and 0 bases at J, with 11 bases between the two ends. Germline V gives CDR1 SGHRS, CDR2 YFSETQ.

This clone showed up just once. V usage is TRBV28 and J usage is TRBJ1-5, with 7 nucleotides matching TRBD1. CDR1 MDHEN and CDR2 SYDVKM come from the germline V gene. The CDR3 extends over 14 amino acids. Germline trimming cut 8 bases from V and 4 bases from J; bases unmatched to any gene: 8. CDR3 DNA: TGTGCCAGCTCCACCAGGGGGAGAAATCAGCCCCAGCATTTT. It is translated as CASSTRGRNQPQHF.

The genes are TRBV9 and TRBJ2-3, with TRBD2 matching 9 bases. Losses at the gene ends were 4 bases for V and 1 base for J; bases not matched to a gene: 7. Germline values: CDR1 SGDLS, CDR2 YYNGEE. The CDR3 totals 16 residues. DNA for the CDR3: TGTGCCAGCAGCATTAGAGCGGGAGGAGGCACAGATACGCAGTATTTT. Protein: CASSIRAGGGTDTQYF.

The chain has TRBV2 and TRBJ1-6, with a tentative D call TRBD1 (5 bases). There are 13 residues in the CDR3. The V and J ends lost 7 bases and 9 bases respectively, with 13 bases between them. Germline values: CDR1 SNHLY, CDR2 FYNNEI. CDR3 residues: CASITGGGSPLHF. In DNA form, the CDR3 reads TGTGCCAGCATCACGGGCGGGGGTTCACCCCTCCACTTT. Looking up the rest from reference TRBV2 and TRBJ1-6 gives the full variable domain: EPEVTQTPSHQVTQMGQEVILRCVPISNHLYFYWYRQILGQKVEFLVSFYNNEISEKSEIFDDQFSVERPDGSNFTLKIRSTKLEDSAMYFCASITGGGSPLHFGNGTRLTVT.

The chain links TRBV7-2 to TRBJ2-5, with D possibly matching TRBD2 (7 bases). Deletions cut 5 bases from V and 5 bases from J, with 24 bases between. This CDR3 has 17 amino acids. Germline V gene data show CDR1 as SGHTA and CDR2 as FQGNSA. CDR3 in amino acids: CASSPQYPGGVWETQYF. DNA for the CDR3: TGTGCCAGCAGCCCCCAATACCCGGGGGGCGTCTGGGAGACCCAGTACTTC.

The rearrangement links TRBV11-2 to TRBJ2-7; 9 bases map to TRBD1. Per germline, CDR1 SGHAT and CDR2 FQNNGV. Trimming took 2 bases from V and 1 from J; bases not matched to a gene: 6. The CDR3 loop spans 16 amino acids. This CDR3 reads CASSLIATGGSYEQYF. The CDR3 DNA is TGTGCCAGCAGCTTAATCGCGACAGGGGGTTCCTACGAGCAGTACTTC.

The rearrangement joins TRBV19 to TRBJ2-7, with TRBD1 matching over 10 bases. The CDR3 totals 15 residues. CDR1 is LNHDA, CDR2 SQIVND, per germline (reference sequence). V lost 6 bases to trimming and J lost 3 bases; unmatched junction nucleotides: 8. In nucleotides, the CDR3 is TGTGCCAGTAGCAGAACCGGGACAGGGGTCTACGAGCAGTACTTC. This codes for CASSRTGTGVYEQYF.